This T cell receptor beta chain was sequenced for a study of blood T cell repertoires in COVID-19. This CDR3 region has 16 residues. Germline V CDR1 and CDR2: SGHVS, FNYEAQ. Trimming left V 5 bases short and J 2 bases short, with 16 bases between. The assay was immunoSEQ multiplex PCR, and TCRdb's table has in-frame clones only and misses some. The table lists 21,000 or so clones, 80% to 95% of them singletons, with 15% to 20% in the top ten. The specimen was peripheral blood. This sequence was found in a human donor in a cohort sampled during active COVID-19. V and J are TRBV7-6 and TRBJ2-1; maybe TRBD2 (6 bases). The CDR3 reads CASSIPSPGAYNEQFF. For the CDR3, the DNA is TGTGCCAGCAGCATCCCCTCCCCGGGGGCCTACAATGAGCAGTTCTTC.